These 16 T cell receptor beta chains were sequenced from one sample in a study of shared clonotypes between healthy human individuals. Naive CD8 isolation took CD45RO-negative cells positively selected for CCR7 and excluded terminally differentiated effector memory CD45RA+ cells. TCRdb's copy holds only in-frame clones and misses some; the assay was immunoSEQ multiplex PCR. The table shows over 2,000,000 clones, with 80% to 95% occurring only once. Specimen: naive CD8+ T cells from PBMCs. Receptors originate from a man between 18 and 35 years old in good health. Some clones in this sample may be carry-over from other donors' samples.

The J gene is TRBJ2-5, the V gene TRBV28; TRBD1 might be the D (5 bases). CDR1 is MDHEN and CDR2 is SYDVKM in the germline V gene. There are 15 residues in the CDR3. Trimming cost V 5 bases and J 6 bases, with 19 bases left between them. This CDR3 is CASSPRVPREKTQYF. The CDR3 coding sequence is TGTGCCAGCAGTCCCCGAGTCCCCAGGGAAAAGACCCAGTACTTC.

The chain uses TRBV11-2 and TRBJ1-2, with TRBD1 matching 8 bases. V gave up 6 bases and J gave up 4 bases; unmatched junction bases: 7. The CDR3 extends over 14 amino acids. Germline lookup yields CDR1 SGHAT and CDR2 FQNNGV. The CDR3 DNA reads TGTGCCAGCAGATTCCCCGGGACAGGCTATGGCTACACCTTC. The encoded protein is CASRFPGTGYGYTF.

The chain uses TRBV10-3 and TRBJ1-3; D possibly corresponds to TRBD1 (5 bases). The germline V gene encodes CDR1 ENHRY and CDR2 SYGVKD. The CDR3 runs to 17 residues. V lost 0 bases and J lost 4, with 16 bases in between. Written as DNA, the CDR3 is TGTGCCATCAGTGAGTCATTGGGACCCACGGACGGAAACACCATATATTTT. It is translated as CAISESLGPTDGNTIYF.

The CDR3 spells CASSFRGRTQETQYF. CDR3 in DNA: TGCGCCAGCAGCTTTAGGGGACGGACCCAAGAGACCCAGTACTTC. The genes are TRBV5-1 and TRBJ2-5, with D perhaps matching TRBD1 or TRBD2 (5 bases each). V lost 2 bases and J 1 base, leaving 12 bases between the germline ends. This CDR3 is built from 15 residues. In germline, CDR1 is SGHRS, CDR2 YFSETQ.

This chain links TRBV7-9 with TRBJ2-3, with TRBD2 matching over 7 bases. The CDR3 is made up of 17 amino acids. Germline-derived CDR1 and CDR2 are SEHNR and FQNEAQ (reference sequence). Trimming at V came to 5 bases and at J to 7 bases, leaving 18 bases not matched to a gene. For the CDR3, the DNA is TGTGCCAGCAGCCCCCCCGGGGGGTTTGCTAGCACTAATACGCAGTATTTT. Amino acids: CASSPPGGFASTNTQYF.

The chain couples TRBV5-8 to TRBJ1-3; the D is unclear. Trimming took off 0 bases at V and 0 bases at J, with 7 bases between the two ends. CDR3 length: 15 amino acids. CDR1 and CDR2 (germline): SGHTS, YDEGEE. CDR3 sequence reads: CASSLAVSSGNTIYF. The CDR3 region has the DNA TGTGCCAGCAGCTTGGCGGTTAGCTCTGGAAACACCATATATTTT.

CDR3 protein: CASSRGGRVYGYTF. As DNA, the CDR3 is TGTGCCAGCAGTCGCGGGGGGCGAGTCTATGGCTACACCTTC. The chain combines TRBV27 with TRBJ1-2, with D tentatively TRBD1 (6 bases). Germline CDR1 MNHEY, CDR2 SMNVEV (reference sequence). The length of the CDR3 is 14 residues. V was trimmed by 5 bases and J by 4 bases, leaving 14 bases between them.

This clone was detected a few times. The gene calls are TRBV7-2 and TRBJ1-5; no clear D gene. The V gene lost 1 base and the J gene lost 1 base, with 5 bases spanning the gap. The CDR3 totals 14 residues. CDR1 and CDR2 (germline): SGHTA, FQGNSA. CDR3 DNA sequence: TGTGCCAGCAGCTTAGTTACAAGCAATCAGCCCCAGCATTTT. It codes for CASSLVTSNQPQHF.

This sequence joins TRBV4-3 and TRBJ2-7; TRBD1 matches at 8 bases. CDR3 length: 15 amino acids. The V gene end was trimmed by 1 base and the J gene end by 6 bases; junction bases not matched to a gene: 8. From germline, CDR1 is LGHNA and CDR2 YSLEER. This CDR3 is CASSQARTGLSEQYF. Written as DNA, the CDR3 is TGCGCCAGCAGCCAAGCCCGGACAGGGCTGTCCGAGCAGTACTTC.

The gene calls are TRBV7-9 and TRBJ2-6, with D tentatively TRBD2 (6 bases). Germline V gene lookup returns CDR1 SEHNR and CDR2 FQNEAQ (reference sequence). With 5 bases removed from V and 0 bases from J, the gap between germline ends came to 14 bases. This CDR3 spans 17 amino acids. CDR3 sequence reads: CASSPEDGSSGANVLTF. CDR3 DNA: TGTGCCAGCAGCCCAGAAGACGGGAGCTCTGGGGCCAACGTCCTGACTTTC.

V usage is TRBV18 and J usage is TRBJ2-2, with D perhaps given as TRBD1 or TRBD2 (6 bases each). CDR3 size: 18 residues. The germline gives CDR1 KGHSH, CDR2 LQKENI. Trimming shortened V by 5 bases and J by 4 bases, and 23 bases separated the two germline ends. The CDR3 here is CASSEGGPLSEGTGELFF. CDR3 bases: TGTGCCAGCTCAGAGGGGGGACCCCTATCGGAGGGCACCGGGGAGCTGTTTTTT.

This clone was observed a single time. This chain links TRBV10-3 with TRBJ2-1; 8 bases are a match to TRBD2. The CDR3 loop spans 13 amino acids. Germline V gene lookup returns CDR1 ENHRY and CDR2 SYGVKD. Unmatched junction bases numbered 5, after V lost 3 bases and J lost 10 bases. The CDR3 DNA sequence: TGTGCCATCAGTGAACGGGGGGGCGTCGAGCAGTTCTTC. Encoded protein: CAISERGGVEQFF.

This rearrangement joins TRBV7-9 to TRBJ2-2; D unresolved. Trimming pared 2 bases from V and 1 base from J, leaving 11 bases between. CDR3 length equals 16 residues. In germline, CDR1 is SEHNR, CDR2 FQNEAQ (reference sequence). For the CDR3, the DNA is TGTGCCAGCAGCTTAATCCTCCTTGGGAACACCGGGGAGCTGTTTTTT. It encodes CASSLILLGNTGELFF. The full variable domain, with the rest looked up from reference TRBV7-9 and TRBJ2-2, is DTGVSQNPRHKITKRGQNVTFRCDPISEHNRLYWYRQTLGQGPEFLTYFQNEAQLEKSRLLSDRFSAERPKGSFSTLEIQRTEQGDSAMYLCASSLILLGNTGELFFGEGSRLTVL.

This clone came up once. This chain joins TRBV28 and TRBJ1-2; tentatively, D is TRBD1 (6 bases). This CDR3 is built from 13 residues. The V and J ends lost 3 bases and 7 bases respectively, with 12 bases between them. The germline gives CDR1 MDHEN, CDR2 SYDVKM. Written as DNA, the CDR3 is TGTGCCAGCAGTTTCGCAACAGGGTTTGGCTACACCTTC. Protein: CASSFATGFGYTF.

The chain employs TRBV28 and TRBJ1-5, with no clear D. Looked up from germline, CDR1 is MDHEN and CDR2 is SYDVKM. This CDR3 spans 18 amino acids. V shed 1 base and J shed 2 bases, with 18 bases lying between them. CDR3 in amino acids: CASSLYERAGWGNQPQHF. CDR3 coding DNA: TGTGCCAGCAGTTTATATGAGAGGGCCGGTTGGGGCAATCAGCCCCAGCATTTT.

The rearrangement links TRBV15 to TRBJ1-1; TRBD1 is a possible D gene (5 bases). This CDR3 has 14 amino acids. V lost 3 bases, J lost 6 bases, and 14 bases lay in between. Germline V lookup: CDR1 LNHNV, CDR2 YYDKDF (reference sequence). The CDR3 loop reads CATSSTNRGAEAFF. The CDR3 nucleotides are TGTGCCACCAGCAGTACCAACCGGGGGGCTGAAGCTTTCTTT.